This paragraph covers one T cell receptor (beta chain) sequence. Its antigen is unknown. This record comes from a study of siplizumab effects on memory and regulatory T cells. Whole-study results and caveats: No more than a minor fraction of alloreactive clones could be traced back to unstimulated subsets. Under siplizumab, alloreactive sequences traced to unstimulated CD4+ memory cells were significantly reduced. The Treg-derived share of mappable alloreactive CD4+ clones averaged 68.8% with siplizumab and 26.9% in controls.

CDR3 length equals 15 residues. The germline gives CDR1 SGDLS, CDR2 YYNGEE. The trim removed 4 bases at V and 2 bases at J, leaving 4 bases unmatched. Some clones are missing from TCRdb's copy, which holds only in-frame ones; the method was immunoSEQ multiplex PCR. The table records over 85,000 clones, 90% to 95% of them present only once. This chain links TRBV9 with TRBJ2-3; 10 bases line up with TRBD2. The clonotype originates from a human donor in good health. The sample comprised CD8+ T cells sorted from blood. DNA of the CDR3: TGTGCCAGCAGCACCGGGACTAGCGTCACAGATACGCAGTATTTT. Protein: CASSTGTSVTDTQYF.